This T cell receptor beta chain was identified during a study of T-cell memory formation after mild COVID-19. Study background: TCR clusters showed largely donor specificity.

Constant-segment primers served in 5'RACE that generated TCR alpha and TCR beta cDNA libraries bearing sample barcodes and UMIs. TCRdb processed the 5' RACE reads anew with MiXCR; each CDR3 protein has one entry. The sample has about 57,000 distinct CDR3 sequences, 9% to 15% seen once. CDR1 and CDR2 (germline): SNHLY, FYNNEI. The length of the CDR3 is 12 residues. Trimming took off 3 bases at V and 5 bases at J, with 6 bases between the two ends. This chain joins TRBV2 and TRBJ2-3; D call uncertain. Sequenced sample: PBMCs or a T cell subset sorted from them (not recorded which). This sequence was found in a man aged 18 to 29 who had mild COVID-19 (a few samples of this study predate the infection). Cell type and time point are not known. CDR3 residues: CASSDLGDTQYF. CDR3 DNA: TGTGCCAGCAGTGATCTTGGAGATACGCAGTATTTT. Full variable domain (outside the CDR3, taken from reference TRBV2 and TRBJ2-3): EPEVTQTPSHQVTQMGQEVILRCVPISNHLYFYWYRQILGQKVEFLVSFYNNEISEKSEIFDDQFSVERPDGSNFTLKIRSTKLEDSAMYFCASSDLGDTQYFGPGTRLTVL.